The clone carrying this TCR beta chain came up a few times. Its cognate antigen is unknown. TCRdb used MiXCR to reprocess the reads, holding one entry per CDR3 protein. Of 200,000 or so distinct CDR3 sequences in the sample, approximately 19% are singletons; the top ten hold just under 3%. This sample is drawn from a study of T cell repertoires in cytomegalovirus infection. The wider study: Signatures in public TCR beta sequences pointed to both CMV infection and matching HLA type.

Study results and caveats: People with CMV and the relevant HLA were identified by cumulative public TCR beta family frequency. Clonotypes of TCR beta that were HLA-C-restricted and CMV-specific dominated the ex vivo response.

V shed 5 bases and J 2 bases; nucleotides not matched to a gene: 7. Germline V gene sequence: CDR1 SEHNR, CDR2 FQNEAQ (reference sequence). The CDR3 sequence is 16 residues long. This receptor was obtained from a human donor in good health (CMV status not recorded). Some clones in this sample may be carry-over from other donors' samples. Sample: PBMCs. The chain recombines TRBV7-9 with TRBJ2-3; 10 bases map to TRBD2. CDR3 sequence (DNA): TGTGCCAGCAGCCGGGCAAGCGGGAGGGTCACAGATACGCAGTATTTT. This encodes CASSRASGRVTDTQYF.